These 4 T cell receptor beta chains came from one sample sequenced in a study of shared T cell receptors in the human thymus. Only in-frame clones appear in the TCRdb table, and some are missing; sequencing was by immunoSEQ multiplex PCR. The sample carries more than 550,000 clones, around 87% recorded once. The data were also submitted as part of a second study, on human thymus T cells.

The sample consisted of thymocytes. These receptors were collected from a boy under two years old with a congenital heart defect.

The V and J genes are TRBV10-1 and TRBJ2-2; a possible D gene is TRBD1 (5 bases). V was pared by 0 bases and J by 2 bases, with 10 bases between. The CDR3 length is 16 residues. The germline V gene has CDR1 WNHNN and CDR2 SYGVQD (reference sequence). The CDR3 here is CASSESRTTNTGELFF. The CDR3 region has the DNA TGCGCCAGCAGTGAGTCAAGGACAACAAACACCGGGGAGCTGTTTTTT.

The chain employs TRBV5-1 and TRBJ2-5; 9 bases fit TRBD2. The J segment lost 3 bases and the V segment lost 5 bases, leaving 17 bases of the junction unmatched. Germline V gene lookup returns CDR1 SGHRS and CDR2 YFSETQ. The CDR3 is 18 amino acids. In DNA form, the CDR3 reads TGCGCCAGCAGTAAGACCCCTGGCGGGGGGGCCTGGAAAGAGACCCAGTACTTC. Amino acids: CASSKTPGGGAWKETQYF.

This rearrangement joins TRBV5-8 to TRBJ1-6; TRBD1 is a possible D gene (5 bases). In germline, CDR1 is SGHTS, CDR2 YDEGEE. The CDR3 has 18 amino acids. Trimming stripped 4 bases from V and 2 bases from J, with 19 bases between. DNA of the CDR3: TGTGCCAGCAGCCGCCGGAAGTCCGGGGGTCCCTATAATTCACCCCTCCACTTT. Translating it yields CASSRRKSGGPYNSPLHF.

This clone has more than one count but fewer than ten. The chain uses TRBV19 and TRBJ1-4; TRBD1 aligns across 7 bases. The CDR3 length is 16 residues. CDR1 is LNHDA and CDR2 is SQIVND in the germline V gene (reference sequence). V was clipped by 3 bases and J by 5 bases; unmatched bases: 9. CDR3 in DNA: TGTGCCAGTAGTATTGGGGCAGGGGGAACGAATGAAAAACTGTTTTTT. It encodes CASSIGAGGTNEKLFF.